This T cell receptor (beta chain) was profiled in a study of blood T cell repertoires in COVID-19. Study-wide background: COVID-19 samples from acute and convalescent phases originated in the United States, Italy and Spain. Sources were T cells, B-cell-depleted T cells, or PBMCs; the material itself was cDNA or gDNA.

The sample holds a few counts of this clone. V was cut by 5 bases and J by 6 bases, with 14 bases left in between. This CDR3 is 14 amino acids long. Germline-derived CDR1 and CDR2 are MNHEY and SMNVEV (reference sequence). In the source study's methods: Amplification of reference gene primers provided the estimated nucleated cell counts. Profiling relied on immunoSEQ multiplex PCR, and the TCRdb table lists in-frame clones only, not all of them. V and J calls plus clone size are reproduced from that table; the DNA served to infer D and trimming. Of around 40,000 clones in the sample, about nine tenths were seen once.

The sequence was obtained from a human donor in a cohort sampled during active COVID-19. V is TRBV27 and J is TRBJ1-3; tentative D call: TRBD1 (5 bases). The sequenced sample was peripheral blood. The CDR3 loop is CASSPTVFANTIYF. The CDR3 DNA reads TGTGCCAGCAGTCCGACAGTTTTTGCAAACACCATATATTTT.